Below are 6 T cell receptor beta chains sequenced from a single sample in a study of low-dose radiotherapy and immunotherapy resistance in tumors. Primers used for first-strand cDNA, a TRAV- and TRBV-specific set, covered both alpha and beta chains. With a constant-region primer and a V-primer adapter, TCRs were subjected to about 20 PCR cycles of amplification. One entry per CDR3 protein results from TCRdb running MiXCR on the reads. The sample contains roughly 76,000 distinct CDR3 sequences, approximately 17% of which appear only once. The time point was: before trial treatment. This material consisted of PBMCs, taken before treatment. All receptors come from a male donor with prostate cancer.

V is TRBV20-1 and J is TRBJ1-2, with TRBD1 matching 7 bases. The CDR3 extends over 15 amino acids. Germline V gene sequence: CDR1 DFQATT, CDR2 SNEGSKA (reference sequence). Trimming removed 3 bases from V and 7 bases from J; junction bases left unmatched: 14. The CDR3 sequence is CSASNLDRLGSGYTF. The CDR3 DNA sequence: TGCAGTGCTAGTAACTTGGACAGGCTCGGTAGTGGCTACACCTTC.

In this sample, this clonotype turned up many times. The chain is built from TRBV20-1 and TRBJ2-2; D is possibly TRBD1 (6 bases). CDR1 is DFQATT and CDR2 is SNEGSKA in the germline V gene (reference sequence). The CDR3 runs to 14 residues. Deletions cut 2 bases from V and 4 bases from J, with 11 bases between. The CDR3 nucleotides read TGCAGTGCTAGACCGACAGGACGCACCGGGGAGCTGTTTTTT. Amino acids: CSARPTGRTGELFF.

This clonotype was counted between two and nine times. The CDR3 DNA follows: TGCAGTGCTAGAGTTCCCGGGACAGGGGATTGGAGCACTGAAGCTTTCTTT. It yields the protein CSARVPGTGDWSTEAFF. The genes are TRBV20-1 and TRBJ1-1; TRBD1 matches 10 bases. The CDR3 loop spans 17 amino acids. With V trimmed by 1 base and J by 4 bases, 12 bases remained unmatched. Germline V lookup: CDR1 DFQATT, CDR2 SNEGSKA (reference sequence).

This clonotype was seen at least ten times. The CDR3 DNA is TGTGCCAGCAGCCGAGCGGGGTTCACAGATACGCAGTATTTT. Translation gives CASSRAGFTDTQYF. This sequence joins TRBV3-1 and TRBJ2-3, with 7 bases lining up with TRBD2. The CDR3 has 14 residues. Trimming removed 4 bases from V and 2 bases from J; junction bases left unmatched: 3. The V gene's germline CDR1 is LGHDT and CDR2 YNNKEL (reference sequence).

Worth noting for this clonotype: A read error may produce the germline difference seen at one junction end. V is TRBV3-1 and J is TRBJ2-7; tentatively, D is TRBD2 (6 bases). The CDR3 is 17 amino acids. CDR1 and CDR2 (germline): LGHDT, YNNKEL (reference sequence). The CDR3 DNA is TGCGCCATCAGCCAAGATTTGACCGAGGTAGCGGTCTACGAGCAGTACTTC. Amino acid sequence: CAISQDLTEVAVYEQYF.

This clonotype was found many times. The CDR3 is CASSGTGAHEQFF. In DNA form, the CDR3 reads TGTGCCAGCTCAGGGACAGGGGCTCATGAGCAGTTCTTC. V usage is TRBV18 and J usage is TRBJ2-1; 10 positions agree with TRBD1. J was trimmed by 8 bases and V by 5 bases; bases with no gene match: 3. CDR1 and CDR2 from the germline V gene are KGHSH and LQKENI. The CDR3 consists of 13 residues.